Reported below is one T cell receptor beta chain. The data are from a study of blood T cells in healthy people across ages. A sample-barcoded 5' primer and a J-beta primer mix were used in a second PCR of roughly 6 to 11 cycles. Every sample gave at least 3 million paired-end reads containing CDR3. TCRdb reprocessed the 5' RACE reads via MiXCR and lists one record per CDR3 protein. This table has fewer than 2 million distinct CDR3 sequences, about two fifths appearing once. Germline assignment: CDR1 SGHDN and CDR2 FVKESK. The CDR3 runs to 14 residues. V was trimmed by 0 bases and J by 2 bases, leaving 8 bases between them.

This sequence was found in a human donor in good health. The sequenced sample consisted of blood. The chain links TRBV14 to TRBJ2-7; perhaps D is TRBD1 or TRBD2 (5 bases each). CDR3 loop: CASSQEWGTYEQYF. The CDR3 nucleotides are TGTGCCAGCAGCCAAGAATGGGGGACCTACGAGCAGTACTTC.